The clone carrying this T cell receptor (beta chain) was seen many times. MiXCR, run by TCRdb on the 5' RACE reads, gives a single entry per CDR3 protein. The sample has about 250,000 distinct CDR3 sequences; over 12% are singletons. The CDR3 loop spans 16 amino acids. CDR1 is SGHTA and CDR2 is FQGNSA in the germline V gene. The J segment lost 0 bases and the V segment lost 5 bases, leaving 8 bases of the junction unmatched. These data are taken from a study of identical twins. Material for sequencing was memory (CD45RO+) T cells sorted from blood. The chain carries TRBV7-2 and TRBJ2-3; 7 bases line up with TRBD1. The sequence was obtained from a woman aged 18-29 years in good health. The CDR3 DNA sequence: TGTGCCAGCAGCCCAGAGCACAGGGGAAGCACAGATACGCAGTATTTT. It encodes CASSPEHRGSTDTQYF.